The next 32 T cell receptor beta chains were all read from a single sample in a study of cytomegalovirus exposure and HLA in healthy donors. Clones were read by immunoSEQ multiplex PCR, and TCRdb kept only the in-frame ones, dropping some. Found here are roughly 52,000 clones, approximately 90% of them singletons; the top ten hold 3% to 3.5%. Sequenced input: PBMCs. These receptors all stem from a man younger than 35 in good health and CMV-seronegative.

The sample holds one count of this clone. The chain uses TRBV15 and TRBJ2-4; 9 bases match TRBD1. CDR3 length: 14 residues. V trimming: 5 bases; J trimming: 6 bases; junction bases outside the gene matches: 5. CDR1 is LNHNV and CDR2 is YYDKDF in the germline V gene (reference sequence). CDR3 loop: CATSEGQGINIQYF. CDR3 DNA sequence: TGTGCCACCAGCGAAGGACAGGGGATAAACATTCAGTACTTC.

The chain recombines TRBV11-2 with TRBJ2-7; D not certain. V lost 0 bases and J 0 bases, leaving 9 bases between the germline ends. CDR3 length equals 15 residues. Germline CDR1 SGHAT, CDR2 FQNNGV. The CDR3 DNA reads as TGTGCCAGCAGCTTAGAGGCGGTTAGCTCCTACGAGCAGTACTTC. Amino acid sequence: CASSLEAVSSYEQYF.

The J gene is TRBJ2-2, the V gene TRBV11-2; TRBD1 agrees at 9 bases. The CDR3 length is 17 residues. Germline V gene lookup returns CDR1 SGHAT and CDR2 FQNNGV. Unmatched junction bases numbered 10, after V lost 5 bases and J lost 3 bases. The CDR3 is CASSRRLQGAYTGELFF. CDR3 nucleotides: TGTGCCAGCAGCCGACGGTTACAGGGGGCCTACACCGGGGAGCTGTTTTTT. Full variable domain (rest looked up from reference TRBV11-2 and TRBJ2-2): EAGVAQSPRYKIIEKRQSVAFWCNPISGHATLYWYQQILGQGPKLLIQFQNNGVVDDSQLPKDRFSAERLKGVDSTLKIQPAKLEDSAVYLCASSRRLQGAYTGELFFGEGSRLTVL.

The chain recombines TRBV2 with TRBJ1-5; D not resolved. The CDR3 is 12 residues long. Germline V gene sequence: CDR1 SNHLY, CDR2 FYNNEI. The germline V and J ends were trimmed by 2 bases and 4 bases, with 3 bases remaining between them. The DNA of the CDR3 is TGTGCCAGCAGTGAACAGAATCAGCCCCAGCATTTT. Its translation: CASSEQNQPQHF.

This rearrangement joins TRBV5-6 to TRBJ2-5, with TRBD2 as a possible D gene (5 bases). The ends were cut back, 3 bases at V and 1 base at J, with 13 bases in the middle. The V gene's germline CDR1 is SGHDT and CDR2 YYEEEE. This CDR3 spans 15 amino acids. The CDR3 nucleotides are TGTGCCAGCAGCTCGCTCCGGGGTATCCAAGAGACCCAGTACTTC. The encoded protein is CASSSLRGIQETQYF.

The chain combines TRBV6-1 with TRBJ1-2; 7 bases line up with TRBD1. This CDR3 is built from 15 residues. The V gene end was trimmed by 3 bases and the J gene end by 3 bases; junction bases not matched to a gene: 7. CDR1 MNHNS and CDR2 SASEGT come from the germline V gene. Written as DNA, the CDR3 is TGTGCCAGCAGTGACCCCAGGGGGGTACACTATGGCTACACCTTC. Translation: CASSDPRGVHYGYTF.

The chain is built from TRBV5-1 and TRBJ2-1, with 7 bases lining up with TRBD2. After removal of 0 bases from V and 2 bases from J, the junction contained 2 bases not matched to a gene. The CDR3 loop spans 15 amino acids. Germline values: CDR1 SGHRS, CDR2 YFSETQ. The chain's CDR3 is CASSLGGRAYNEQFF. The CDR3 DNA is TGCGCCAGCAGCTTGGGCGGGAGAGCCTACAATGAGCAGTTCTTC.

The rearrangement links TRBV5-1 to TRBJ2-3; 11 nucleotides agree with TRBD2. CDR1 and CDR2 (germline): SGHRS, YFSETQ. This CDR3 is 18 amino acids long. The V segment lost 5 bases and the J segment 0 bases; nucleotides outside the gene matches: 11. The CDR3 is CASRHPGLADPSTDTQYF. Here the CDR3 DNA reads TGCGCCAGCAGACATCCGGGACTAGCGGACCCTAGCACAGATACGCAGTATTTT.

The chain employs TRBV5-1 and TRBJ1-1; 7 positions agree with TRBD1. Trimming cost V 6 bases and J 3 bases; bases outside gene matches: 8. There are 14 residues in the CDR3. In germline, CDR1 is SGHRS, CDR2 YFSETQ. The CDR3 reads CASTLDRADTEAFF. CDR3 nucleotides: TGCGCCAGCACCCTTGACAGGGCGGACACTGAAGCTTTCTTT.

The chain links TRBV18 to TRBJ1-1, with D possibly being TRBD1 (6 bases). The germline V and J ends were trimmed by 3 bases and 3 bases, with 14 bases remaining between them. Germline-derived CDR1 and CDR2 are KGHSH and LQKENI. The CDR3 is made up of 15 amino acids. The CDR3 is CASSPLDSGDTEAFF. The CDR3 coding sequence is TGTGCCAGCTCACCCCTGGACAGTGGGGACACTGAAGCTTTCTTT. Supplemented by reference TRBV18 and TRBJ1-1, the full variable domain reads NAGVMQNPRHLVRRRGQEARLRCSPMKGHSHVYWYRQLPEEGLKFMVYLQKENIIDESGMPKERFSAEFPKEGPSILRIQQVVRGDSAAYFCASSPLDSGDTEAFFGQGTRLTVV.

This chain links TRBV2 with TRBJ2-1; 13 nucleotides line up with TRBD2. Germline V gene data show CDR1 as SNHLY and CDR2 as FYNNEI. This CDR3 has 15 amino acids. Unmatched junction bases numbered 3, after V lost 6 bases and J lost 4 bases. CDR3 coding DNA: TGTGCCAGCAGGACTAGCGGGAGGTTTTACAATGAGCAGTTCTTC. This codes for CASRTSGRFYNEQFF.

The chain joins TRBV5-1 to TRBJ2-1; TRBD2 matches at 10 bases. Trimming at V came to 3 bases and at J to 0 bases, leaving 3 bases not matched to a gene. Germline V gives CDR1 SGHRS, CDR2 YFSETQ. The CDR3 runs to 16 residues. CDR3 in amino acids: CASSSIAGGSYNEQFF. The CDR3 region has the DNA TGCGCCAGCAGCTCTATAGCGGGAGGCTCCTACAATGAGCAGTTCTTC.

This clone was observed a few times. The V gene is TRBV28, the J gene TRBJ1-4; D perhaps matches TRBD1 (5 bases). The V end lost 9 bases, the J end lost 5 bases, and 13 bases lay between the germline ends. This CDR3 region has 13 residues. The germline V gene has CDR1 MDHEN and CDR2 SYDVKM. In DNA form, the CDR3 reads TGTGCCAGTCGACGGGACTTAAATGAAAAACTGTTTTTT. This translates into CASRRDLNEKLFF.

A single count supports this clone. J is TRBJ1-1 and V is TRBV6-1; the D gene is possibly TRBD1 (6 bases). V dropped 0 bases and J dropped 3 bases, with 11 bases sitting between them. There are 15 residues in the CDR3. Germline V CDR1 and CDR2: MNHNS, SASEGT. CDR3 nucleotide sequence: TGTGCCAGCAGTGAAGCTACAGGGTGGGACACTGAAGCTTTCTTT. The encoded protein is CASSEATGWDTEAFF.

The chain employs TRBV6-1 and TRBJ2-7, with D possibly being TRBD2 (5 bases). Trimming took 1 base from V and 4 from J, leaving 8 bases between them. The CDR3 runs to 13 residues. Germline CDR1 is MNHNS and CDR2 is SASEGT. In DNA, the CDR3 is TGTGCCAGCAGTGAAGAAGGCGGGTACGAGCAGTACTTC. Encoded protein: CASSEEGGYEQYF.

The chain joins TRBV7-8 to TRBJ2-7; the D is unclear. The CDR3 spans 17 residues. Trimming took off 2 bases at V and 0 bases at J, with 17 bases between the two ends. Per the germline V gene, CDR1 is SGHVS and CDR2 is FQNEAQ. The CDR3 is CASSLLRRSTSSYEQYF. The CDR3 DNA reads TGTGCCAGCAGCTTACTTCGGCGGTCTACCAGCTCCTACGAGCAGTACTTC.

The V call is TRBV5-4, the J call TRBJ2-7, with 8 bases matching TRBD2. V shed 0 bases and J 0 bases; nucleotides not matched to a gene: 2. This CDR3 is built from 15 residues. CDR1 is SGHNT and CDR2 is YYREEE in the germline V gene (reference sequence). The CDR3 DNA reads TGTGCCAGCAGCTTGGAGCGGGGGAGCTCCTACGAGCAGTACTTC. This codes for CASSLERGSSYEQYF.

This clone was seen just once. CDR3 bases: TGTGCCAGCAGTAAAGGACAGGGTCTCTTTGAAAAACTGTTTTTT. It translates to CASSKGQGLFEKLFF. V gene TRBV6-1 combines with J gene TRBJ1-4, with 8 bases that match TRBD1. The length of the CDR3 is 15 residues. Germline CDR1 reads MNHNS; CDR2 reads SASEGT. The trim removed 5 bases at V and 7 bases at J, leaving 9 bases unmatched.

The chain couples TRBV27 to TRBJ1-2, with 10 positions matching TRBD1. The CDR3 is 14 amino acids. V shed 3 bases, J shed 5 bases, and the junction held 3 bases outside the gene matches. Germline CDR1 MNHEY, CDR2 SMNVEV (reference sequence). CDR3 in DNA: TGTGCCAGCAGTTTCGGGACAGGGGCATATGGCTACACCTTC. Amino acid sequence: CASSFGTGAYGYTF.

This chain connects TRBV5-5 to TRBJ2-7; 10 bases are shared with TRBD1. With V trimmed by 1 base and J by 6 bases, 4 bases remained unmatched. The CDR3 covers 14 residues. CDR1 SGHKS and CDR2 YYEKEE come from the germline V gene (reference sequence). The CDR3 spells CASSLRDRGSEQYF. CDR3 sequence (DNA): TGTGCCAGCAGCTTGAGGGACAGGGGCTCCGAGCAGTACTTC.

V is TRBV5-6 and J is TRBJ1-1; D uncertain. The V gene's germline CDR1 is SGHDT and CDR2 YYEEEE. The CDR3 is 13 residues long. The V and J ends lost 3 bases and 0 bases respectively, with 6 bases between them. The CDR3 DNA follows: TGTGCCAGCAGCTCCCTCCTGAACACTGAAGCTTTCTTT. It is translated as CASSSLLNTEAFF.

The rearrangement uses TRBV6-5 and TRBJ1-5; no definite D call. Per the germline V gene, CDR1 is MNHEY and CDR2 is SVGAGI. V was shortened by 0 bases and J by 7 bases, with 7 bases between the two germline ends. The CDR3 has 13 residues. CDR3 in amino acids: CASSYSGRQPQHF. DNA for the CDR3: TGTGCCAGCAGTTACTCGGGGAGACAGCCCCAGCATTTT.

V gene TRBV5-6 combines with J gene TRBJ1-3, with TRBD1 as a possible D gene (5 bases). V lost 4 bases and J 4 bases, leaving 15 bases between the germline ends. CDR3 length: 15 amino acids. CDR1 is SGHDT and CDR2 is YYEEEE in the germline V gene. In DNA, the CDR3 is TGTGCCAGCAGCACGATCAGGGCTGGAGGAAACACCATATATTTT. It is translated as CASSTIRAGGNTIYF. Combining the CDR3 with reference TRBV5-6 and TRBJ1-3 gives the whole variable domain DAGVTQSPTHLIKTRGQQVTLRCSPKSGHDTVSWYQQALGQGPQFIFQYYEEEERQRGNFPDRFSGHQFPNYSSELNVNALLLGDSALYLCASSTIRAGGNTIYFGEGSWLTVV.

Only one count was recorded for this clone. The CDR3 reads CASSPWDRERQPQHF. CDR3 bases: TGTGCCAGTAGTCCCTGGGACAGGGAAAGGCAGCCCCAGCATTTT. The gene calls are TRBV19 and TRBJ1-5; 9 nucleotides match TRBD1. The CDR3 runs to 15 residues. V shed 5 bases and J 7 bases; nucleotides not matched to a gene: 9. Germline values: CDR1 LNHDA, CDR2 SQIVND (reference sequence).

The chain uses TRBV4-2 and TRBJ2-3; 10 bases align to TRBD2. V was clipped by 3 bases and J by 1 base; unmatched bases: 4. Germline assignment: CDR1 LGHNA and CDR2 YNFKEQ. The CDR3 is 16 amino acids. CDR3 sequence reads: CASSQAGTSGTDTQYF. The CDR3 DNA follows: TGTGCCAGCAGCCAGGCCGGGACTAGCGGCACAGATACGCAGTATTTT.

This clone was seen more than once but under ten times. The chain uses TRBV19 and TRBJ2-1; 9 nucleotides line up with TRBD2. Losses at the gene ends were 6 bases for V and 1 base for J; bases not matched to a gene: 13. CDR1 is LNHDA, CDR2 SQIVND, per germline (reference sequence). The CDR3 contains 18 residues. CDR3 sequence (DNA): TGTGCCAGTAGGAGGAGAGGGGGGCTAGCGGGATCCTACAATGAGCAGTTCTTC. Amino acids: CASRRRGGLAGSYNEQFF.

The chain couples TRBV5-5 to TRBJ2-1, with 9 bases fitting TRBD1. After removal of 2 bases from V and 7 bases from J, the junction contained 7 bases not matched to a gene. CDR1 and CDR2 from the germline V gene are SGHKS and YYEKEE (reference sequence). CDR3 length equals 15 residues. The CDR3 protein is CASSLEDRGMNEQFF. The DNA for the CDR3 is TGTGCCAGCAGCTTAGAGGACAGGGGTATGAATGAGCAGTTCTTC.

V is TRBV19 and J is TRBJ1-5; the match to TRBD1 covers 7 bases. J was trimmed by 4 bases and V by 5 bases; bases with no gene match: 11. CDR3 size: 16 residues. Germline CDR1 is LNHDA and CDR2 is SQIVND (reference sequence). This CDR3 reads CASSPVGSGGNQPQHF. DNA of the CDR3: TGTGCCAGTAGTCCCGTGGGCTCAGGGGGTAATCAGCCCCAGCATTTT.

V usage is TRBV5-6 and J usage is TRBJ2-1; tentatively, D is TRBD1 (5 bases). The CDR3 length is 15 residues. Per the germline V gene, CDR1 is SGHDT and CDR2 is YYEEEE. With 2 bases removed from V and 6 bases from J, the gap between germline ends came to 15 bases. Here the CDR3 reads CASSFDSKRRNEQFF. The DNA for the CDR3 is TGTGCCAGCAGCTTCGACAGCAAAAGACGCAATGAGCAGTTCTTC. Complete variable domain (other parts from reference TRBV5-6 and TRBJ2-1): DAGVTQSPTHLIKTRGQQVTLRCSPKSGHDTVSWYQQALGQGPQFIFQYYEEEERQRGNFPDRFSGHQFPNYSSELNVNALLLGDSALYLCASSFDSKRRNEQFFGPGTRLTVL.

This chain connects TRBV27 to TRBJ2-7; D remains unclear. Trimming shortened V by 5 bases and J by 3 bases, and 14 bases separated the two germline ends. Germline V CDR1 and CDR2: MNHEY, SMNVEV (reference sequence). The CDR3 loop spans 14 amino acids. As DNA, the CDR3 is TGTGCCAGCAGTAGCCTGGGCAGAAACTACGAGCAGTACTTC. Its protein is CASSSLGRNYEQYF.

This rearrangement joins TRBV2 to TRBJ2-7; a possible D gene is TRBD2 (6 bases). The V and J ends lost 4 bases and 5 bases respectively, with 12 bases between them. CDR1 and CDR2 (germline): SNHLY, FYNNEI. The CDR3 is 13 amino acids. The CDR3 coding sequence is TGTGCCAGCAGTGCGGAGGGAATGGACGAGCAGTACTTC. Its protein product is CASSAEGMDEQYF.

This clone showed up just a few times. The chain recombines TRBV5-4 with TRBJ2-5, with TRBD2 matching 7 bases. J gave up 5 bases and V 4 bases, and 5 bases lay outside the gene matches. Germline CDR1 SGHNT, CDR2 YYREEE (reference sequence). The CDR3 length is 13 residues. CDR3 in DNA: TGTGCCAGCAGCCAACTAGCGAGGGAGACCCAGTACTTC. It translates to CASSQLARETQYF.